One sample yielded the 13 T cell receptor beta chains listed below, sequenced in a study of blood T cell repertoires in COVID-19. Generated by immunoSEQ multiplex PCR, the TCRdb table keeps only in-frame clones and is missing some. The sample includes about 81,000 clones, roughly 90% seen only once; the top ten take roughly an eighth. Specimen: peripheral blood. The receptors were sampled from a man between 65 and 85 years old with active or convalescent COVID-19.

A remark on this clone: One end of the junction does not line up with germline, which may come from a read error. V is TRBV7-9 and J is TRBJ1-4, with no clear D. CDR1 and CDR2 (germline): SEHNR, FQNEAQ (reference sequence). CDR3 length: 15 residues. The CDR3 coding sequence is TGTGCCAGCAGCCTAGCGGGTTCCGTGGGCGAAAAACTGTTTTTT. Amino acids: CASSLAGSVGEKLFF.

The CDR3 sequence: CASSAAYEQYF. Written as DNA, the CDR3 is TGTGCCAGCAGCGCAGCCTACGAGCAGTACTTC. V is TRBV5-5 and J is TRBJ2-7; D call uncertain. The CDR3 spans 11 residues. The germline gives CDR1 SGHKS, CDR2 YYEKEE (reference sequence). Deletions cut 4 bases from V and 2 bases from J, with 4 bases between.

The chain combines TRBV29-1 with TRBJ2-5; TRBD1 is a possible D gene (6 bases). There are 13 residues in the CDR3. CDR1 SQVTM and CDR2 ANQGSEA come from the germline V gene. Deletions cut 2 bases from V and 5 bases from J, with 12 bases between. CDR3 residues: CSVERGSGETQYF. The CDR3 DNA reads TGCAGCGTTGAAAGGGGGTCCGGCGAGACCCAGTACTTC.

The chain has TRBV4-3 and TRBJ2-1, with 8 positions matching TRBD2. V shed 0 bases, J shed 2 bases, and the junction held 9 bases outside the gene matches. The CDR3 is made up of 18 amino acids. The germline gives CDR1 LGHNA, CDR2 YSLEER. CDR3 DNA sequence: TGCGCCAGCAGCCAAGATTCGGTTTTAGCGGGGCCCTACAATGAGCAGTTCTTC. This encodes CASSQDSVLAGPYNEQFF.

The chain uses TRBV30 and TRBJ1-2; D is perhaps TRBD1 (5 bases). Germline loops: CDR1 GTSNPN, CDR2 SVGIG (reference sequence). This CDR3 is built from 15 residues. Trimming pared 0 bases from V and 6 bases from J, leaving 17 bases between. Here the CDR3 reads CAWSVRWGGMDGYTF. The CDR3 bases are TGTGCCTGGAGTGTAAGATGGGGGGGAATGGATGGCTACACCTTC.

The chain joins TRBV12-3 or TRBV12-4 to TRBJ1-2; D uncertain. The CDR3 contains 13 residues. V lost 3 bases, J lost 8 bases, and 13 bases lay in between. For the CDR3, the DNA is TGTGCCAGCAGTTTGATGGCCCGTAGCGGCTACACCTTC. Its protein is CASSLMARSGYTF.

The CDR3, as DNA: TGTGCCAGCAGCGTAGGGCAGGGGCCGGGGGAGCAGTACTTC. Translation gives CASSVGQGPGEQYF. J is TRBJ2-7 and V is TRBV9, with a tentative D call TRBD1 (6 bases). The CDR3 has 14 amino acids. The germline V gene has CDR1 SGDLS and CDR2 YYNGEE. Trimming removed 0 bases from V and 7 bases from J, with 14 bases in between.

The chain carries TRBV16 and TRBJ2-1, with D perhaps TRBD2 (7 bases). Trimming removed 4 bases from V and 9 bases from J, with 16 bases in between. Germline CDR1 reads KGHSY; CDR2 reads FQNENV. This CDR3 is built from 14 residues. The DNA of the CDR3 is TGTGCCAGCAGCCTGGGGCGGGGGCGAGGTGAGCAGTTCTTC. Translated, it gives CASSLGRGRGEQFF.

The rearrangement uses TRBV19 and TRBJ2-3; a possible D gene is TRBD2 (7 bases). V was trimmed by 7 bases and J by 2 bases, leaving 16 bases between them. Per the germline V gene, CDR1 is LNHDA and CDR2 is SQIVND (reference sequence). The CDR3 contains 15 residues. The CDR3 bases are TGTGCCAGTACCCCACCCGGGGGGCCCACAGATACGCAGTATTTT. Translated, it gives CASTPPGGPTDTQYF. The full variable domain, in which reference TRBV19 and TRBJ2-3 provide the parts outside the CDR3, is DGGITQSPKYLFRKEGQNVTLSCEQNLNHDAMYWYRQDPGQGLRLIYYSQIVNDFQKGDIAEGYSVSREKKESFPLTVTSAQKNPTAFYLCASTPPGGPTDTQYFGPGTRLTVL.

The chain combines TRBV4-1 with TRBJ2-7; D unresolved. Germline loops: CDR1 MGHRA, CDR2 YSYEKL. The CDR3 loop spans 13 amino acids. V was shortened by 1 base and J by 3 bases, with 7 bases between the two germline ends. CDR3 amino acids: CASSQVYNYEQYF. The CDR3, as DNA: TGCGCCAGCAGCCAAGTTTACAACTACGAGCAGTACTTC.

This chain links TRBV29-1 with TRBJ1-1; D not resolved. CDR1 is SQVTM, CDR2 ANQGSEA, per germline. The CDR3 is 15 residues long. Between the trimmed V and J ends, which lost 6 bases and 1 base, there was a span of 18 bases. The CDR3 DNA sequence: TGCAGCGTCCAACCCCGCCCGGGAGGGAACACTGAAGCTTTCTTT. Protein sequence: CSVQPRPGGNTEAFF.

The chain has TRBV30 and TRBJ1-6; unclear D gene. The V end was cut by 2 bases, the J end by 7 bases, with 15 bases between. Germline V gene data show CDR1 as GTSNPN and CDR2 as SVGIG (reference sequence). This CDR3 is built from 15 residues. CDR3 sequence reads: CAWSRDRFSNSPLHF. CDR3 DNA sequence: TGTGCCTGGAGTAGAGATAGATTCTCAAATTCACCCCTCCACTTT.

This clone was detected only a few times. The chain has TRBV19 and TRBJ2-3; 14 nucleotides align to TRBD2. Per germline, CDR1 LNHDA and CDR2 SQIVND (reference sequence). V was pared by 7 bases and J by 8 bases, with 8 bases of the junction left unmatched. This CDR3 contains 15 residues. For the CDR3, the DNA is TGTGCCAGTATGTTAGGGACTAGCGGGGGCACTACGCAGTATTTT. As protein: CASMLGTSGGTTQYF.